This T cell receptor (beta chain) appears in the sequencing data of a study of vaccination and CD4 T cells after COVID-19. Study-wide context: Ranging from 14 to 241, the interval between dose two and post-vaccine sampling had a median of roughly 73 days. Researchers treated control cultures with a CEFX pool, an HIV-1 Nef pool, or no peptide.

This CDR3 is built from 15 residues. After removal of 5 bases from V and 5 bases from J, the junction contained 7 bases not matched to a gene. The germline CDR1 and CDR2 sequences are MNHEY and SVGEGT. As to treatment: roughly 10-day PBMC culture with coronavirus spike peptide pools or control peptides (ViraFEST assay). The ViraFEST method relied on peptide pools to expand antigen-specific T cells, followed by TCR sequencing. As to this clonotype: Its specificity is unknown.

At the Johns Hopkins FTIC core, DNA taken from cultured CD4+ T cells was sequenced by way of the Oncomine TCR Beta short-read assay. DNA came from CD4+ T cells after culture. MiXCR, run by TCRdb on the PCR reads, gives a single entry per CDR3 protein. Among over 10,000 distinct CDR3 sequences, roughly two fifths were seen once, and the ten largest hold 9.2%. The clonotype comes from a human donor who had recovered from COVID-19. Here the sequenced sample was CD4+ T cells from blood, cultured in vitro, taken after SARS-CoV-2 vaccination. The chain couples TRBV6-2 or TRBV6-3 to TRBJ2-5; TRBD2 matches 11 bases. This CDR3 is CASSTGLAGSETQYF. The CDR3 nucleotides are TGTGCCAGCAGTACAGGACTAGCGGGCAGTGAGACCCAGTACTTC.